This T cell receptor (beta chain) was sequenced in a study of HIV-infected patients and healthy controls. Using its own MiXCR run on the 5' RACE reads, TCRdb lists one record per CDR3 protein. The data contain some 20,000 distinct CDR3 sequences, approximately 18% of them singletons. CDR1 is MNHNS and CDR2 is SASEGT in the germline V gene. CDR3 length: 16 amino acids. V lost 7 bases to trimming and J lost 2 bases; unmatched junction nucleotides: 12. The chain carries TRBV6-1 and TRBJ2-7; 9 nucleotides agree with TRBD2. This clonotype was obtained from a human donor in good health. The specimen was CD8+ T cells from blood. CDR3 nucleotide sequence: TGTGCCAGCACCCCCCAGCAAGCGGGGGGCCCCTACGAGCAGTACTTC. It translates to CASTPQQAGGPYEQYF.